Listed here are 10 T cell receptor beta chains from one sample, sequenced in a study of shared clonotypes between healthy human individuals. Here immunoSEQ multiplex PCR was the method, and the copy in TCRdb shows in-frame clones only, minus some. This sample carries roughly 640,000 clones, over 65% of them seen once, and the ten largest clones take over 1.5%. The sample was memory CD4+ T cells sorted from blood. The subset was: CD45RA-negative fraction. The receptors come from a woman aged 25 to 39 in good health.

The chain couples TRBV27 to TRBJ2-3; 7 nucleotides agree with TRBD2. This CDR3 is 14 amino acids long. V trimming: 4 bases; J trimming: 3 bases; junction bases outside the gene matches: 4. CDR1 is MNHEY, CDR2 SMNVEV, per germline (reference sequence). The CDR3 reads CASSSLAGTDTQYF. The CDR3, as DNA: TGTGCCAGCAGTTCTTTAGCGGGTACAGATACGCAGTATTTT.

This clone was recorded once. V and J are TRBV27 and TRBJ1-2; possibly TRBD1 for D (6 bases). The CDR3 totals 16 residues. V gave up 5 bases and J gave up 2 bases, with 18 bases separating them. CDR1 and CDR2 (germline): MNHEY, SMNVEV (reference sequence). CDR3 nucleotides: TGTGCCAGCAGTCGAAAAACCGGGACACTGAACTATGGCTACACCTTC. Encoded protein: CASSRKTGTLNYGYTF.

The rearrangement links TRBV4-1 to TRBJ1-1; D is undetermined. The CDR3 totals 15 residues. The V gene lost 1 base and the J gene lost 1 base, with 10 bases spanning the gap. The germline V gene encodes CDR1 MGHRA and CDR2 YSYEKL. The CDR3: CASSQVGFTNTEAFF. The DNA of the CDR3 is TGCGCCAGCAGCCAAGTTGGGTTCACGAACACTGAAGCTTTCTTT.

This clone was observed a handful of times. The chain couples TRBV19 to TRBJ1-1; D not resolved. The CDR3 is 13 amino acids. The germline V and J ends were trimmed by 3 bases and 3 bases, with 8 bases remaining between them. Germline CDR1 and CDR2: LNHDA and SQIVND (reference sequence). This chain's CDR3 is CASSIAYYTEAFF. CDR3 sequence (DNA): TGTGCCAGTAGTATTGCCTACTACACTGAAGCTTTCTTT.

The chain recombines TRBV18 with TRBJ1-4, with a tentative D call TRBD1 (6 bases). V was cut by 0 bases and J by 0 bases, with 11 bases left in between. The CDR3 runs 17 residues. The germline gives CDR1 KGHSH, CDR2 LQKENI. CDR3 sequence (DNA): TGTGCCAGCTCACCACCAGGGCAGGGGACAACTAATGAAAAACTGTTTTTT. Translating it yields CASSPPGQGTTNEKLFF.

This rearrangement joins TRBV19 to TRBJ2-1; D is perhaps TRBD2 (5 bases). The CDR3 has 14 residues. The V end was cut by 7 bases, the J end by 8 bases, with 18 bases between. Germline V CDR1 and CDR2: LNHDA, SQIVND (reference sequence). The CDR3 loop reads CASNPVPLRDEQFF. Written as DNA, the CDR3 is TGTGCCAGTAATCCAGTTCCGTTGAGGGATGAGCAGTTCTTC.

This sequence joins TRBV6-1 and TRBJ2-4, with 8 bases aligning to TRBD1. Germline V gives CDR1 MNHNS, CDR2 SASEGT. The J segment lost 7 bases and the V segment lost 6 bases, leaving 8 bases of the junction unmatched. This CDR3 is 14 amino acids long. This CDR3 is CASSVTGAWNIQYF. CDR3 sequence (DNA): TGTGCCAGCAGCGTGACAGGGGCTTGGAACATTCAGTACTTC.

A few counts support this clone. V gene TRBV2 combines with J gene TRBJ2-1; tentative D call: TRBD1 (5 bases). The CDR3 contains 16 residues. The germline V gene encodes CDR1 SNHLY and CDR2 FYNNEI. Trimming took off 2 bases at V and 4 bases at J, with 15 bases between the two ends. CDR3 DNA sequence: TGTGCCAGCAGTGAATCCGTGGGGCCCACTTACAATGAGCAGTTCTTC. It specifies CASSESVGPTYNEQFF. The full variable domain, in which reference TRBV2 and TRBJ2-1 provide the parts outside the CDR3, is EPEVTQTPSHQVTQMGQEVILRCVPISNHLYFYWYRQILGQKVEFLVSFYNNEISEKSEIFDDQFSVERPDGSNFTLKIRSTKLEDSAMYFCASSESVGPTYNEQFFGPGTRLTVL.

The J gene is TRBJ2-5, the V gene TRBV2, with D perhaps TRBD2 (6 bases). The CDR3 totals 14 residues. V was cut by 6 bases and J by 6 bases, with 17 bases left in between. Per germline, CDR1 SNHLY and CDR2 FYNNEI. CDR3 bases: TGTGCCAGCAGCAGGAGGGAGTTTCGCCAGACCCAGTACTTC. Encoded protein: CASSRREFRQTQYF.

This rearrangement joins TRBV2 to TRBJ2-5, with 13 bases matching TRBD2. The length of the CDR3 is 17 residues. Germline assignment: CDR1 SNHLY and CDR2 FYNNEI. After removal of 8 bases from V and 4 bases from J, the junction contained 13 bases not matched to a gene. This CDR3 reads CASPRLAGGRGIETQYF. The CDR3 DNA reads as TGTGCCAGCCCCCGACTAGCGGGAGGCCGGGGTATAGAGACCCAGTACTTC.